The text below deals with one T cell receptor (beta chain). The antigen remains undetermined. Through a sample-barcoded 5' primer and a J-beta primer mix, a second PCR was run for roughly 6 to 12 cycles. Sequencing of every sample gave 2.5 million or more CDR3-containing paired-end reads. TCRdb re-called the 5' RACE reads through MiXCR, storing one row per CDR3 protein. There are around 1,500,000 distinct CDR3 sequences in the sample; around two fifths occur only once, and roughly 7.9% lies in the top ten. The data belong to a study of blood T cells in healthy people across ages. Study details: Capture via template switching afforded approximately one barcoded beta molecule per two T cells. Study-level results: More naive CD4+ cells and higher diversity were found in long-lived than in aged donors. Diversity estimated from one million T cells was considered an underestimate.

The source material was blood. This TCR derives from a woman aged 18-29 years in good health.

CDR3 in amino acids: CASSAMRNTEQYF. CDR3 bases: TGTGCCAGCAGTGCGATGCGGAATACCGAGCAGTACTTC. The J gene is TRBJ2-7, the V gene TRBV12-3 or TRBV12-4; D is undetermined. The CDR3 is 13 amino acids. Trimming took 5 bases from V and 6 from J, leaving 14 bases between them.